Listed below are T cell receptor beta chains from one sample, sequenced in a study of blood T cell repertoires in COVID-19. Clones were sequenced by immunoSEQ multiplex PCR, and TCRdb holds only the in-frame ones, with some missing. The sample records some 15,000 clones, over 80% being singletons. The sample was peripheral blood. All receptors come from a human donor in a cohort sampled during active COVID-19. CDR3s include the opening cysteine and the closing phenylalanine or tryptophan. Fields, in order: D gene, clone size, V gene, J gene, CDR3 protein, CDR3 DNA. D genes are given only for firm matches. The size entry is marked missing in some rows and otherwise reads once, few, many or a size class.

D: TRBD2
size: NA
V: TRBV24-1
J: TRBJ2-3
CDR3: CATSGGTSGTITDTQYF
DNA: TGTGCCACCAGTGGCGGGACTAGCGGGACGATAACAGATACGCAGTATTTT

D: NA
size: NA
V: TRBV7-9
J: TRBJ2-7
CDR3: CASSLLQGRSYEQYF
DNA: TGTGCCAGCAGCTTACTCCAGGGGCGTTCCTACGAGCAGTACTTC

D: NA
size: NA
V: TRBV10-3
J: TRBJ2-5
CDR3: CAISTGFQETQYF
DNA: TGTGCCATCAGCACAGGGTTCCAAGAGACCCAGTACTTC

D: TRBD1
size: NA
V: TRBV6-6
J: TRBJ2-2
CDR3: CASSQGQGVNTGELFF
DNA: TGTGCCAGCAGTCAGGGACAGGGGGTGAACACCGGGGAGCTGTTTTTT

D: TRBD1
size: NA
V: TRBV6-4
J: TRBJ1-5
CDR3: CASSRDSSNQPQHF
DNA: TGTGCCAGCAGTAGGGACAGTTCCAATCAGCCCCAGCATTTT

D: NA
size: NA
V: TRBV30
J: TRBJ2-7
CDR3: CAWSLGSLLAYEQYF
DNA: TGTGCCTGGAGTTTAGGTAGCCTTTTGGCCTACGAGCAGTACTTC

D: NA
size: once
V: TRBV28
J: TRBJ1-1
CDR3: CASSPPSRLEAFF
DNA: TGTGCCAGCAGTCCCCCTTCTCGACTTGAAGCTTTCTTT

D: TRBD2
size: NA
V: TRBV27
J: TRBJ2-3
CDR3: CASSPPQREAQYF
DNA: TGTGCCAGCAGTCCCCCCCAGCGGGAGGCGCAGTATTTT

D: NA
size: NA
V: TRBV11-3
J: TRBJ1-1
CDR3: CASSLGSSNTEAFF
DNA: TGTGCCAGCAGCTTGGGCAGTTCGAACACTGAAGCTTTCTTT

D: TRBD1
size: once
V: TRBV5-1
J: TRBJ2-2
CDR3: CASSLQGDTGELFF
DNA: TGCGCCAGCAGCCTACAGGGGGACACCGGGGAGCTGTTTTTT

D: NA
size: NA
V: TRBV5-5
J: TRBJ2-7
CDR3: CASSLDAGFSSYEQYF
DNA: TGTGCCAGCAGCTTGGACGCAGGATTCAGCTCCTACGAGCAGTACTTC

D: NA
size: once
V: TRBV11-2
J: TRBJ1-4
CDR3: CASSKGVRATNEKLFF
DNA: TGTGCCAGCAGCAAAGGGGTCCGGGCAACTAATGAAAAACTGTTTTTT

D: NA
size: NA
V: TRBV11-2
J: TRBJ1-4
CDR3: CASSPGLGGEKLFF
DNA: TGTGCCAGCAGCCCGGGTCTCGGAGGTGAAAAACTGTTTTTT

D: NA
size: once
V: TRBV6-2/TRBV6-3
J: TRBJ2-1
CDR3: CASSPLGRHEQFF
DNA: TGTGCCAGCAGCCCACTAGGAAGACATGAGCAGTTCTTC

D: TRBD2
size: NA
V: TRBV30
J: TRBJ2-3
CDR3: CAWRILAGGILDTDTQYF
DNA: TGTGCCTGGAGGATACTAGCGGGAGGGATATTGGACACAGATACGCAGTATTTT

D: NA
size: NA
V: TRBV29-1
J: TRBJ2-3
CDR3: CSVRYSGDTQYF
DNA: TGCAGCGTTAGGTACTCAGGGGATACGCAGTATTTT

D: NA
size: NA
V: TRBV28
J: TRBJ2-2
CDR3: CASRLTSTGELFF
DNA: TGTGCCAGCAGGCTTACTAGCACCGGGGAGCTGTTTTTT

D: TRBD1
size: NA
V: TRBV28
J: TRBJ1-6
CDR3: CASSSGQGVGSPLHF
DNA: TGTGCCAGCAGTTCTGGACAGGGGGTAGGTTCACCCCTCCACTTT

D: NA
size: NA
V: TRBV5-5
J: TRBJ2-7
CDR3: CASRQGVSYEQYF
DNA: TGTGCCAGCAGGCAGGGTGTGTCCTACGAGCAGTACTTC

D: NA
size: NA
V: TRBV6-5
J: TRBJ2-1
CDR3: CASSYSGVSRNNEQFF
DNA: TGTGCCAGCAGTTACTCAGGGGTCAGCCGGAACAATGAGCAGTTCTTC

D: TRBD1
size: NA
V: TRBV19
J: TRBJ1-4
CDR3: CASMLTGNLQLFF
DNA: TGTGCCAGTATGTTGACAGGGAATCTTCAACTGTTTTTT

D: NA
size: NA
V: TRBV11-2
J: TRBJ2-7
CDR3: CASSFIPQGGVSEQYF
DNA: TGTGCCAGCAGCTTTATTCCCCAGGGTGGAGTGAGTGAGCAGTACTTC

D: TRBD1
size: NA
V: TRBV10-3
J: TRBJ1-4
CDR3: CAISALRPGQTATNEKLFF
DNA: TGTGCCATCAGTGCCCTTCGGCCGGGACAGACTGCAACTAATGAAAAACTGTTTTTT

D: TRBD2
size: NA
V: TRBV19
J: TRBJ2-1
CDR3: CASSITGTSGNFYYNEQFF
DNA: TGTGCCAGTAGCATCACCGGGACTAGCGGGAATTTTTACTACAATGAGCAGTTCTTC

D: TRBD1
size: few
V: TRBV5-1
J: TRBJ2-5
CDR3: CASSSRTGTQETQYF
DNA: TGCGCCAGCAGCTCACGGACAGGGACGCAAGAGACCCAGTACTTC

D: TRBD1
size: NA
V: TRBV24-1
J: TRBJ2-7
CDR3: CATSRGSEQYF
DNA: TGTGCCACCAGCAGGGGGAGCGAGCAGTACTTC

D: NA
size: NA
V: TRBV7-6
J: TRBJ2-2
CDR3: CASSIGLGANTGELFF
DNA: TGTGCCAGCAGCATCGGGTTAGGAGCGAACACCGGGGAGCTGTTTTTT

D: TRBD1
size: NA
V: TRBV19
J: TRBJ1-5
CDR3: CASRQGYSNQPQHF
DNA: TGTGCCAGTAGACAGGGGTATAGCAATCAGCCCCAGCATTTT

D: TRBD2
size: NA
V: TRBV5-1
J: TRBJ2-1
CDR3: CASTSGSSYNEQFF
DNA: TGCGCCAGTACTAGCGGGAGCTCCTACAATGAGCAGTTCTTC

D: TRBD2
size: NA
V: TRBV9
J: TRBJ2-1
CDR3: CASSVGASGRGEQFF
DNA: TGTGCCAGCAGCGTAGGGGCTAGCGGGAGAGGTGAGCAGTTCTTC

D: NA
size: NA
V: TRBV11-3
J: TRBJ2-1
CDR3: CASSPTPATLYNEQFF
DNA: TGTGCCAGCAGCCCCACCCCCGCGACTCTTTACAATGAGCAGTTCTTC

D: TRBD1
size: few
V: TRBV10-3
J: TRBJ2-1
CDR3: CAISDPGTGGVYEQFF
DNA: TGTGCCATCAGTGACCCCGGGACAGGGGGCGTGTACGAGCAGTTCTTC

D: NA
size: once
V: TRBV28
J: TRBJ1-1
CDR3: CASSPTSTVMNTEAFF
DNA: TGTGCCAGCAGTCCCACGTCGACAGTCATGAACACTGAAGCTTTCTTT

D: TRBD1
size: NA
V: TRBV18
J: TRBJ1-6
CDR3: CASSPRDRRHSSYNSPLHF
DNA: TGTGCCAGCTCCCCTCGGGACAGGAGACATAGCTCCTATAATTCACCCCTCCACTTT

D: TRBD1
size: NA
V: TRBV30
J: TRBJ1-2
CDR3: CAWDRGNYGYTF
DNA: TGTGCCTGGGACAGGGGAAACTATGGCTACACCTTC

D: NA
size: few
V: TRBV6-1
J: TRBJ1-6
CDR3: CASSEAQGYQSPLHF
DNA: TGTGCCAGCAGTGAGGCGCAGGGGTATCAGTCACCCCTCCACTTT

D: TRBD1
size: NA
V: TRBV15
J: TRBJ2-7
CDR3: CATSGTGSSYEQYF
DNA: TGTGCCACCAGCGGGACAGGTTCTTCCTACGAGCAGTACTTC

D: TRBD1
size: NA
V: TRBV5-1
J: TRBJ2-7
CDR3: CASSLTGTGMYEQYF
DNA: TGCGCCAGCAGCTTGACCGGGACAGGGATGTACGAGCAGTACTTC

D: TRBD2
size: NA
V: TRBV2
J: TRBJ2-2
CDR3: CASSPSGTNTGELFF
DNA: TGTGCCAGCAGCCCTAGCGGGACGAACACCGGGGAGCTGTTTTTT

D: NA
size: NA
V: TRBV5-1
J: TRBJ1-6
CDR3: CASTETGLGRNSPLHF
DNA: TGCGCCAGCACCGAGACTGGATTGGGGCGTAATTCACCCCTCCACTTT

D: NA
size: NA
V: TRBV13
J: TRBJ1-2
CDR3: CASSKATGFRGYTF
DNA: TGTGCCAGCAGTAAGGCTACAGGGTTTAGAGGCTACACCTTC

D: NA
size: NA
V: TRBV10-1
J: TRBJ2-1
CDR3: CASGRGDNEQFF
DNA: TGCGCCAGCGGTCGGGGAGACAATGAGCAGTTCTTC

D: NA
size: once
V: TRBV13
J: TRBJ1-1
CDR3: CASSYKTNTEAFF
DNA: TGTGCCAGCAGCTACAAAACGAACACTGAAGCTTTCTTT

D: TRBD1
size: few
V: TRBV7-2
J: TRBJ2-7
CDR3: CASSPGQGKGEQYF
DNA: TGTGCCAGCAGCCCAGGACAGGGAAAGGGCGAGCAGTACTTC

D: TRBD1
size: NA
V: TRBV28
J: TRBJ2-7
CDR3: CAVNRGLAYEQYF
DNA: TGTGCCGTCAACAGGGGGCTGGCCTACGAGCAGTACTTC

D: NA
size: NA
V: TRBV27
J: TRBJ2-1
CDR3: CASHRGLRDEQFF
DNA: TGTGCCAGCCATCGCGGCCTAAGAGATGAGCAGTTCTTC

D: TRBD2
size: NA
V: TRBV27
J: TRBJ2-5
CDR3: CASSRLAGPQETQYF
DNA: TGTGCCAGCAGTCGACTAGCGGGCCCCCAAGAGACCCAGTACTTC